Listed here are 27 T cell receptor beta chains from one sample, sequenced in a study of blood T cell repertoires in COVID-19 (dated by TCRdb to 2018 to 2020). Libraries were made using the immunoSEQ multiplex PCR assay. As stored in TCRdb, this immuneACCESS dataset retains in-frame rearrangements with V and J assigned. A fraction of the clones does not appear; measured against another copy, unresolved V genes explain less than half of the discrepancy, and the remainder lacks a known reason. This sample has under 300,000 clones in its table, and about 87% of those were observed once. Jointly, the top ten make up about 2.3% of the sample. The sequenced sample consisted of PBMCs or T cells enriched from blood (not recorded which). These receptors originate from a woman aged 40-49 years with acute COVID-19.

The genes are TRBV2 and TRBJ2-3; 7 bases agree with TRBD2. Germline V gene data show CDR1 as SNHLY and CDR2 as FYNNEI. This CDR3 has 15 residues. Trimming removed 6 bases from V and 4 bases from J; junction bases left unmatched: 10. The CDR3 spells CASSIGGSSADTQYF. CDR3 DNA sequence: TGTGCCAGCAGCATTGGCGGGAGTAGCGCAGATACGCAGTATTTT.

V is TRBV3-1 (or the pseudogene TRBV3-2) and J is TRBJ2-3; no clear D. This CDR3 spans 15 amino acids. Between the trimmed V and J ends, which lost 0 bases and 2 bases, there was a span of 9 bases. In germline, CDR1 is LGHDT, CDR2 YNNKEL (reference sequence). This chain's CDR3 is CASSQEELLTDTQYF. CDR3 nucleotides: TGTGCCAGCAGCCAAGAGGAACTACTCACAGATACGCAGTATTTT.

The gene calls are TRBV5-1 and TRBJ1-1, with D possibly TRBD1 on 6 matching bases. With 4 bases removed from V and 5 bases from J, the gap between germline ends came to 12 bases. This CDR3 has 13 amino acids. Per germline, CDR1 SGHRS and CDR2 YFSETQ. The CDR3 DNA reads TGCGCCAGCAGCACAGGGTACCTTACTGAAGCTTTCTTT. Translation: CASSTGYLTEAFF.

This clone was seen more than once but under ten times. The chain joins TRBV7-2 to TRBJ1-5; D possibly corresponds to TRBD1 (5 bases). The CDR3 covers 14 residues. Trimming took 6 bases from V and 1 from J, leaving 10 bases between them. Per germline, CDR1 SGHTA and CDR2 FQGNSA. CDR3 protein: CASSRDSSNQPQHF. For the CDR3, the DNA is TGTGCCAGCAGTCGCGACAGCAGCAATCAGCCCCAGCATTTT.

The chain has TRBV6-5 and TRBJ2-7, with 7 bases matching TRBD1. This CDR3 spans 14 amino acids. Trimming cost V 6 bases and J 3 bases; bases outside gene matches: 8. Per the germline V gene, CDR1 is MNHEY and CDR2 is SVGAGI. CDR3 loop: CASRQPGQNYEQYF. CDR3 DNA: TGTGCCAGCAGACAACCGGGACAGAACTACGAGCAGTACTTC.

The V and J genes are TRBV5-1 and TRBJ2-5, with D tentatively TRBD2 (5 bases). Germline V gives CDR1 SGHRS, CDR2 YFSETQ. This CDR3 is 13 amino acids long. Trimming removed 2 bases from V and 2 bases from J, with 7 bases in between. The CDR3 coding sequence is TGCGCCAGCAGCTTCGACTATCAAGAGACCCAGTACTTC. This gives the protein CASSFDYQETQYF.

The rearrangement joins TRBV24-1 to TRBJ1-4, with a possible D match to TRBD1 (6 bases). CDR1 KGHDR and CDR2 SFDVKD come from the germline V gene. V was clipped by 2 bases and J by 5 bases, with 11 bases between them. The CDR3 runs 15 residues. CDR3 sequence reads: CATSDSRDKNEKLFF. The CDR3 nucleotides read TGTGCCACCAGTGATTCACGGGACAAAAATGAAAAACTGTTTTTT.

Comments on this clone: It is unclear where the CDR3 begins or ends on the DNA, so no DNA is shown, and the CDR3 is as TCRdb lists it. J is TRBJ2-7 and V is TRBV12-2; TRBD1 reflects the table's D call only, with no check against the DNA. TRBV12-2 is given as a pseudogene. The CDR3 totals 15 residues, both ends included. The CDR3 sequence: CASRLVAGGTYEQYF.

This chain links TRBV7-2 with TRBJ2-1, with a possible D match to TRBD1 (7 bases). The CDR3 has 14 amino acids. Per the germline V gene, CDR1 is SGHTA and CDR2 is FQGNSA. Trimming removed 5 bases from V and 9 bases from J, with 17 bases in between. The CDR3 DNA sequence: TGTGCCAGCAGCGCGGGACAGTTTATAGGTGAGCAGTTCTTC. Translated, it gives CASSAGQFIGEQFF.

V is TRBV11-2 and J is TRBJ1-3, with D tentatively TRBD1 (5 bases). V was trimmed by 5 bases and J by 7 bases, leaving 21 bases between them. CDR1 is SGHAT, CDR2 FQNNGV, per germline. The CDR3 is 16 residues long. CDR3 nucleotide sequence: TGTGCCAGCAGCCCCGTCTCCCGGGGGAGGTGGAACACCATATATTTT. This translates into CASSPVSRGRWNTIYF.

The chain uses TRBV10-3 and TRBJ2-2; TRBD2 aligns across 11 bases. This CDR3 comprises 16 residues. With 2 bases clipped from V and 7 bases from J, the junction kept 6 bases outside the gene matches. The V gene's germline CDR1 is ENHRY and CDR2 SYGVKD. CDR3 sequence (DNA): TGTGCCATCAGTGAGCAGCCCGGGACTAGCGGCGGGGAGCTGTTTTTT. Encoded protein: CAISEQPGTSGGELFF.

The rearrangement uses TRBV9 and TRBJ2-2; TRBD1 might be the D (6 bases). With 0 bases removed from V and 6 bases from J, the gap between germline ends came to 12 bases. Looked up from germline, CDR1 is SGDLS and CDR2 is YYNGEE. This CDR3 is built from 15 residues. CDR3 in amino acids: CASSVAAGVAGELFF. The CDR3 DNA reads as TGTGCCAGCAGCGTAGCGGCAGGGGTGGCCGGGGAGCTGTTTTTT.

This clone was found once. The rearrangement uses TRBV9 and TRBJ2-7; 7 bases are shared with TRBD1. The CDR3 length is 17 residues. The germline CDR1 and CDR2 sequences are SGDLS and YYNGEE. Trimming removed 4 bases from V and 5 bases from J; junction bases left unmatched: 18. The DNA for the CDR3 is TGTGCCAGCAGCCCAATACCCCTCGACAGGGTATTCCACGAGCAGTACTTC. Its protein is CASSPIPLDRVFHEQYF.

CDR3 DNA: TGTGCCAGTAGTATGTCCCCTGCAGGGGAGCATGGCTACACCTTC. Translated, it gives CASSMSPAGEHGYTF. The chain couples TRBV19 to TRBJ1-2; D may be TRBD1 (6 bases). Between the trimmed V and J ends, which lost 3 bases and 6 bases, there was a span of 17 bases. The CDR3 covers 15 residues. Germline values: CDR1 LNHDA, CDR2 SQIVND (reference sequence).

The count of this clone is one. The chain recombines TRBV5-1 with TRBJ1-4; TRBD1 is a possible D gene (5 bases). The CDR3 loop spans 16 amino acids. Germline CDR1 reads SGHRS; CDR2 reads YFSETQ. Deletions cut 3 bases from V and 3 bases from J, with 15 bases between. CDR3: CASSSGLQAPNEKLFF. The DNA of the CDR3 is TGCGCCAGCAGCTCGGGACTACAGGCTCCTAATGAAAAACTGTTTTTT.

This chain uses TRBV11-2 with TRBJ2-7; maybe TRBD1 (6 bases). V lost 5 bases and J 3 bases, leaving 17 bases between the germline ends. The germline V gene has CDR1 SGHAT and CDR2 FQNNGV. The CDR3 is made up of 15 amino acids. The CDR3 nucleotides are TGTGCCAGCAGCCGCGGCAGGGGTGCCTTCTACGAGCAGTACGTC. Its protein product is CASSRGRGAFYEQYV.

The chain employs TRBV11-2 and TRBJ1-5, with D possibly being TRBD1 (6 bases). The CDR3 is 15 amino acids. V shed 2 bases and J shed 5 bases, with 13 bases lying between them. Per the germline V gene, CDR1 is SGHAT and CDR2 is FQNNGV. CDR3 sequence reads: CASSLSGGADQPQHF. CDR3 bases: TGTGCCAGCAGCTTATCGGGGGGCGCGGATCAGCCCCAGCATTTT.

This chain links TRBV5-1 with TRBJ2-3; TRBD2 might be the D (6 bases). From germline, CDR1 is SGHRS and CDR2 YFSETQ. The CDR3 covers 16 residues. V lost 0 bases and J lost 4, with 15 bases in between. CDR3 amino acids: CASSLEGSGGADTQYF. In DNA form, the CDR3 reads TGCGCCAGCAGCTTGGAGGGTAGCGGCGGAGCAGATACGCAGTATTTT.

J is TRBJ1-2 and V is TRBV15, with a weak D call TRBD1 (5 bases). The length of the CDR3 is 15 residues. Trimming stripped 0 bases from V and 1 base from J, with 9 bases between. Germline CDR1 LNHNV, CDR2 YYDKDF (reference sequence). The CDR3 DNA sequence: TGTGCCACCAGCAGAGATCAGGGAGGTAACTATGGCTACACCTTC. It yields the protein CATSRDQGGNYGYTF. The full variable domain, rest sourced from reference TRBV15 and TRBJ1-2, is DAMVIQNPRYQVTQFGKPVTLSCSQTLNHNVMYWYQQKSSQAPKLLFHYYDKDFNNEADTPDNFQSRRPNTSFCFLDIRSPGLGDTAMYLCATSRDQGGNYGYTFGSGTRLTVV.

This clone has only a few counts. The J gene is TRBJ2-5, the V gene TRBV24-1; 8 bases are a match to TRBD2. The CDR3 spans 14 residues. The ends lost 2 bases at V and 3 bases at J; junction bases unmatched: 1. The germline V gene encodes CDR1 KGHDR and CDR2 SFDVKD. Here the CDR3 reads CATSDSLAEETQYF. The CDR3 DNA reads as TGTGCCACCAGTGATTCACTAGCGGAAGAGACCCAGTACTTC.

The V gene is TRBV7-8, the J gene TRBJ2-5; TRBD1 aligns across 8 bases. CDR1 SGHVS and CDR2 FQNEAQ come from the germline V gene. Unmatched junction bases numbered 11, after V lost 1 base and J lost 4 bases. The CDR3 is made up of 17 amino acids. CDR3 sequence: CASSLVSRGTGGETQYF. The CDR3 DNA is TGTGCCAGCAGCTTAGTTAGTCGCGGTACAGGGGGAGAGACCCAGTACTTC.

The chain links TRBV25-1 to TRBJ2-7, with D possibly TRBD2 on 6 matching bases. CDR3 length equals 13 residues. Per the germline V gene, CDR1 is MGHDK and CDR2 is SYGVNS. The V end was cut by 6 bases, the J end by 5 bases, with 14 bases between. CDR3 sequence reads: CASSPMGRHEQYF. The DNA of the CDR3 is TGTGCCAGCAGCCCTATGGGGAGGCACGAGCAGTACTTC.

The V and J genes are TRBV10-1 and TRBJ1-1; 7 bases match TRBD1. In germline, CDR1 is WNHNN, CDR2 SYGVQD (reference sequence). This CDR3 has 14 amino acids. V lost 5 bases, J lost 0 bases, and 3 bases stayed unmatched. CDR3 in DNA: TGCGCCAGCAGTAAGACAGGGTTGAACACTGAAGCTTTCTTT. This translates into CASSKTGLNTEAFF.

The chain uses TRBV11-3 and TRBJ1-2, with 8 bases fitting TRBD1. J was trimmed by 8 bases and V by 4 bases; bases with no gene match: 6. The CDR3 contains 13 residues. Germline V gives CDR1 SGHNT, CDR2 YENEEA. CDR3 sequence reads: CASSSRTGKGYTF. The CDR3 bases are TGTGCCAGCAGCTCCCGGACAGGGAAAGGCTACACCTTC.

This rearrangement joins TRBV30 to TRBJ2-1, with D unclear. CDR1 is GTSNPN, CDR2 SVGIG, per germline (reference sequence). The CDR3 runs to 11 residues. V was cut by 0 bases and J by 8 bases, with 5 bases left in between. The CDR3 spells CAWSVIDEQFF. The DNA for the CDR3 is TGTGCCTGGAGTGTTATAGATGAGCAGTTCTTC.

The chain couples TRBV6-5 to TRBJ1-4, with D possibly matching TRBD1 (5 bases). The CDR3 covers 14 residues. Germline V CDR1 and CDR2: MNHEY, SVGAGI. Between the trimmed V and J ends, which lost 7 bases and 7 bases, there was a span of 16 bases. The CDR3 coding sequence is TGTGCCAGCATGGCCGGGGGTCTCGGTGAAAAACTGTTTTTT. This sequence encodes CASMAGGLGEKLFF.

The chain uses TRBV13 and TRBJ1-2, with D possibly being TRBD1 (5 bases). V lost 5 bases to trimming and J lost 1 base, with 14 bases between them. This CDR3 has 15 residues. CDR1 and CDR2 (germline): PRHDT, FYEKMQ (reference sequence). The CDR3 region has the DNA TGTGCCAGCAGCCGCCCCCTCCAGGGTAACTATGGCTACACCTTC. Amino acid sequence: CASSRPLQGNYGYTF.